These T cell receptor beta chains were read from a single sample in a study of preoperative IRX-2 immunotherapy in early breast cancer. Libraries were prepared by immunoSEQ multiplex PCR; TCRdb keeps only in-frame clonotypes and omits some of them. The sample holds 43,000 or so clones, just under 95% seen once. This material consisted of tumor tissue, taken after IRX-2 immunotherapy. These receptors originate from a human donor with breast cancer. Each CDR3 is given with its conserved first and last residue. The D gene is left open where the match is weak. The size field is filled for only some rows; it gives once, few, many or a size class.

TRBJ2-3 . TRBV25-1 once TGTGCCAGCAGTAATAGGGGAAGGGATACGCAGTATTTT CASSNRGRDTQYF
TRBJ1-1 . TRBV7-2 . TGTGCCAGCAGCTTAGGACCTGATGAGGCTGAAGCTTTCTTT CASSLGPDEAEAFF
TRBJ1-2 TRBD1 TRBV7-9 . TGTGCCAGCAGCTTAGCCGCAGGGGGGAACTATGGCTACACCTTC CASSLAAGGNYGYTF
TRBJ1-2 . TRBV5-4 . TGTGCCAGCAGCTTAGACGGAAAATATGGCTACACCTTC CASSLDGKYGYTF
TRBJ1-2 . TRBV28 . TGTGCCAGCAGTGACCGGGACCCTACTGTCTATGGCTACACCTTC CASSDRDPTVYGYTF
TRBJ1-2 . TRBV7-9 . TGTGCCAGCAGCTTAGGGGACGGAAGAGACTACACCTTC CASSLGDGRDYTF
TRBJ2-5 TRBD2 TRBV5-8 . TGTGCCAGCAGTAGGGGGACTAGCCAAGAGACCCAGTACTTC CASSRGTSQETQYF
TRBJ2-1 . TRBV9 . TGTGCCAGCAGCTATACTCGGGACTACAATGAGCAGTTCTTC CASSYTRDYNEQFF
TRBJ1-2 . TRBV6-5 . TGTGCCAGCAGTTACGGAAGGGGCTATGGCTACACCTTC CASSYGRGYGYTF
TRBJ2-7 . TRBV5-5 once TGTGCCAGCAGCTTGTTAGGAGGGGGCCGGTCCTACGAGCAGTACTTC CASSLLGGGRSYEQYF
TRBJ2-7 . TRBV28 . TGTGCCAGCAGTTACCTTTCGGGGTTCAACGAGCAGTACTTC CASSYLSGFNEQYF
TRBJ2-1 TRBD1 TRBV5-1 . TGCGCCAGCTCAGAGGGGGCAGGGGGCTACAATGAGCAGTTCTTC CASSEGAGGYNEQFF
TRBJ2-6 . TRBV7-3 . TGTGCCAGCAGCAGTCCTGGGGCCAACGTCCTGACTTTC CASSSPGANVLTF
TRBJ1-5 TRBD1 TRBV28 . TGTGCCAGCAGGGAAGTAGACAGGGGGCTGGATCAGCCCCAGCATTTT CASREVDRGLDQPQHF
TRBJ1-2 . TRBV29-1 . TGCAGCGTTGAAGTAGCGGGCCGAAGATACAGTGGCTACACCTTC CSVEVAGRRYSGYTF
TRBJ2-7 TRBD1 TRBV2 few TGTGCCAGCAGTGAATCAGGGGGCTCCTACGAGCAGTACTTC CASSESGGSYEQYF
TRBJ1-5 . TRBV7-2 . TGTGCCAGCAGCTTAGGCGACACCCTGAATCAGCCCCAGCATTTT CASSLGDTLNQPQHF
TRBJ2-2 TRBD2 TRBV19 . TGTGCCAGTAGCCGCGGGGGGGGGACCGGGGAGCTGTTTTTT CASSRGGGTGELFF
TRBJ2-3 . TRBV7-9 . TGTGCCGGGGAGGAATCAGATACGCAGTATTTT CAGEESDTQYF
TRBJ2-3 . TRBV7-6 . TGTGCCAGCAGCCCATGGGAGGGGGGGACAGATACGCAGTATTTT CASSPWEGGTDTQYF
TRBJ2-1 TRBD2 TRBV4-3 . TGCGCCAGCAGCCAAGATGGGAGCGGGAGACTAGGCTGGAATGAGCAGTTCTTC CASSQDGSGRLGWNEQFF
TRBJ1-6 . TRBV6-5 . TGTGCCAGCAGTTACGCCGGTGAAGTTTCACCCCTCCACTTT CASSYAGEVSPLHF
TRBJ2-4 TRBD2 TRBV7-2 . TGTGCCAGCAGCTTAGAAGGCGGGAGAGTCAAAAACATTCAGTACTTC CASSLEGGRVKNIQYF
TRBJ2-7 . TRBV9 once TGTGCCAGCAGCGTAGGAAGGGGGGAGGACTACGAGCAGTACTTC CASSVGRGEDYEQYF
TRBJ1-4 . TRBV5-8 . TGTGCCAGCAGCTTGGGGACAACTAATGAAAAACTGTTTTTT CASSLGTTNEKLFF
TRBJ2-7 . TRBV28 . TGTGCCAGCAGATCAGCTGGGGGCGAGCAGTACTTC CASRSAGGEQYF
TRBJ2-5 . TRBV7-6 . TGTGCCAGCAGCTTAGCGGGCCAGGTGAAGACCCAGTACTTC CASSLAGQVKTQYF
TRBJ2-1 . TRBV27 . TGTGCCAGCAGTCGCAGACGGACTGAGCAGTTCTTC CASSRRRTEQFF
TRBJ2-5 . TRBV4-2 . TGTGCCAGCAGCCAAGTGGCGCCGGGGGAAGGCGAAGAGACCCAGTACTTC CASSQVAPGEGEETQYF
TRBJ2-5 . TRBV5-1 . TGCGCCAGCAGCCACGGGAGGGGACAGGGTTTTCTTCGGGAGACCCAGTACTTC CASSHGRGQGFLRETQYF
TRBJ2-2 . TRBV5-4 . TGTGCCAGCAGCTTGGAGTTAGGGATCCCCGGGGAGCTGTTTTTT CASSLELGIPGELFF
TRBJ2-7 . TRBV7-2 . TGTGCCAGCAGCTTAGGGACAGCTTGGGAGCAGTACTTC CASSLGTAWEQYF
TRBJ1-2 TRBD1 TRBV18 . TGTGCCAGCTCACCAGGACAGGGCTCTGGCTACACCTTC CASSPGQGSGYTF
TRBJ1-1 . TRBV4-1 . TGCGCCAGCAGCCAAGAACCCCGGGGATGGGGGGATGAAGCTTTCTTT CASSQEPRGWGDEAFF
TRBJ2-3 TRBD2 TRBV27 once TGTGCCAGCAGTTTATCGACTAGCGGGGGTTACAGCACAGATACGCAGTATTTT CASSLSTSGGYSTDTQYF
TRBJ2-7 . TRBV6-5 once TGTGCCAGCAGTTGGAGTGGGGCCTACGAGCAGTACTTC CASSWSGAYEQYF
TRBJ2-7 . TRBV2 . TGTGCCAGCAGTGAGGGTCTCACCTGGGGACTTTCCCGCTACGAGCAGTACTTC CASSEGLTWGLSRYEQYF
TRBJ1-3 . TRBV7-8 . TGTGCCAGCAGCTTAGACGGAAAGTCTGGAAACACCATATATTTT CASSLDGKSGNTIYF
TRBJ1-1 . TRBV28 . TGTGCCAGCAGTCAAGGACAATGGGGGCTGAACACTGAAGCTTTCTTT CASSQGQWGLNTEAFF
TRBJ2-7 . TRBV6-5 . TGTGCCAGCAGTTATTCTGGGGGCGGGCGAGGGTACGAGCAGTACTTC CASSYSGGGRGYEQYF
TRBJ1-1 . TRBV4-1 . TGCGCCAGCAGCCCGAGGGAGGGGGCTGAAGCTTTCTTT CASSPREGAEAFF
TRBJ2-7 TRBD2 TRBV2 . TGTGCCAGCAGTGTCGAGCGGGAGGGCTGGGGAGGCGAGCAGTACTTC CASSVEREGWGGEQYF
TRBJ1-2 . TRBV4-1 . TGCGCCAGCAGCCAATTCGGGGCGCCGGTTGGAGGCTACACCTTC CASSQFGAPVGGYTF
TRBJ1-6 . TRBV4-2 . TGTGCCAGCAGCCAAGAGGGGACAACGGAATCGCCCCTCCACTTT CASSQEGTTESPLHF
TRBJ2-7 TRBD2 TRBV7-9 . TGTGCCAGCAGACCCGGGACTAGCGGGGGGCCTTACGAGCAGTACTTC CASRPGTSGGPYEQYF
TRBJ2-3 . TRBV7-9 once TGTGCCAGCAGCTCACTCACTAGACCTAGCACAGATACGCAGTATTTT CASSSLTRPSTDTQYF
TRBJ2-7 . TRBV28 . TGTGCCACCTTAACCGGGACGGCCACCTACGAGCAGTACTTC CATLTGTATYEQYF
TRBJ1-5 . TRBV9 . TGTGCCAGCAGCGTATCCGGGGGCAATCAGCCCCAGCATTTT CASSVSGGNQPQHF
TRBJ2-5 TRBD2 TRBV25-1 . TGTGCCAGCAGTGGCCCCCGGGGGGGGGTTGGAGAGACCCAGTACTTC CASSGPRGGVGETQYF
TRBJ2-3 . TRBV2 . TGTGCCAGCAAGTACGGGGCCTCCACAGATACGCAGTATTTT CASKYGASTDTQYF
TRBJ2-3 TRBD2 TRBV30 . TGTGCCTGGAGCGCCCAACTCGGGAGGACGACAGATACGCAGTATTTT CAWSAQLGRTTDTQYF
TRBJ2-5 TRBD2 TRBV5-5 . TGTGCCAGCAGCCCTGGGGGGGGAAGCCCGAGCCAAGAGACCCAGTACTTC CASSPGGGSPSQETQYF
TRBJ2-1 . TRBV30 . TGTGCCTGGAGATGGAGGGGAGAGGATGAGCAGTTCTTC CAWRWRGEDEQFF
TRBJ2-7 . TRBV7-9 . TGTGCCGTCGTCTCGCGGGGAAACGAGCAGTACTTC CAVVSRGNEQYF
TRBJ1-3 . TRBV19 . TGTGCCAGTAGTATTGACTCCTCTGGAAACACCATATATTTT CASSIDSSGNTIYF
TRBJ1-1 TRBD1 TRBV15 . TGTGCCACCAGCCGTGACAGGGGTACCATGAACACTGAAGCTTTCTTT CATSRDRGTMNTEAFF
TRBJ1-2 . TRBV5-4 . TGTGCCAGCAGCCTTGGTCCCAGTGTATGGAAGGGCTACACCTTC CASSLGPSVWKGYTF
TRBJ2-7 TRBD2 TRBV19 once TGTGCCAGTAGTATAGACAGCGGGGGGGAAGACTACGAGCAGTACTTC CASSIDSGGEDYEQYF
TRBJ1-6 . TRBV6-6 . TGTGCCAGCGGCGGGGTTAATTCACCCCTCCACTTT CASGGVNSPLHF